The 27 T cell receptor beta chains reported below all come from one sample, sequenced in a study of Graves' ophthalmopathy and Graves' hyperthyroidism. For repertoire sequencing, the TCR beta CDR3 regions were amplified from RNA transcripts. HTBI-primed RT-PCR formed the first round, and a multiplex PCR formed the second. TCRdb re-analysed the multiplex PCR reads in MiXCR, keeping a single row per CDR3 protein. Altogether 300,000 to 450,000 distinct CDR3 sequences are present, approximately 17% being singletons, with the ten largest covering roughly 2.3%. The sequenced material came from peripheral blood. These receptors were taken from an adult woman with stable Graves' hyperthyroidism.

This clonotype was observed many times. The chain joins TRBV2 to TRBJ1-5; D is perhaps TRBD1 (5 bases). This CDR3 contains 12 residues. The germline V gene has CDR1 SNHLY and CDR2 FYNNEI. Trimming cost V 3 bases and J 5 bases, with 5 bases left between them. The CDR3 protein is CASSDRDQPQHF. The CDR3 DNA is TGTGCCAGCAGTGACAGGGATCAGCCCCAGCATTTT.

To note about this clonotype: A much larger clone lies a single base off, so this may be a read error. The gene calls are TRBV20-1 and TRBJ2-2; 11 bases map to TRBD2. There are 15 residues in the CDR3. CDR1 and CDR2 (germline): DFQATT, SNEGSKA (reference sequence). CDR3 nucleotides: TGCAGTGCTAAACTAGCGGGAGAGCGCGGCGGGGAGCTGCTTTTT. This codes for CSAKLAGERGGELLF.

This clonotype showed up many times. The chain uses TRBV27 and TRBJ1-5, with 10 positions matching TRBD1. J lost 5 bases, V lost 6 bases, and 16 bases had no gene match. Germline V gene sequence: CDR1 MNHEY, CDR2 SMNVEV (reference sequence). CDR3 length: 18 residues. CDR3: CASSEFSFDRGHDQPQHF. The CDR3 DNA follows: TGTGCCAGCAGCGAATTCTCCTTCGACAGGGGGCATGATCAGCCCCAGCATTTT.

This clonotype occurred many times. This chain connects TRBV20-1 to TRBJ2-7, with a possible D match to TRBD1 (6 bases). This CDR3 is 16 amino acids long. Trimming cost V 2 bases and J 5 bases, with 22 bases left between them. Germline V gives CDR1 DFQATT, CDR2 SNEGSKA (reference sequence). CDR3 sequence reads: CSARHRDPHRDHEQYF. CDR3 bases: TGCAGTGCTAGACATAGGGACCCCCACAGGGACCACGAGCAGTACTTC.

There are a few counts of this clonotype. Being one base from a much bigger clone, this may be a read error. The chain is built from TRBV19 and TRBJ1-1; D call uncertain. Germline V lookup: CDR1 LNHDA, CDR2 SQIVND (reference sequence). The CDR3 runs 15 residues. With 5 bases removed from V and 4 bases from J, the gap between germline ends came to 17 bases. CDR3 protein: CASSPRWGVSTEAFF. Written as DNA, the CDR3 is TGTGCCAGTAGTCCTCGGTGGGGTGTGAGCACTGAAGCTTTCTTT.

This clonotype was seen repeatedly, ten times or more. CDR3 in DNA: TGTGCCAGCAGTCTAGGGAGCGGGAGATCAGATACGCAGTATTTT. Protein product: CASSLGSGRSDTQYF. The chain couples TRBV6-1 to TRBJ2-3; 8 bases are shared with TRBD2. After removal of 5 bases from V and 4 bases from J, the junction contained 8 bases not matched to a gene. Germline V gene sequence: CDR1 MNHNS, CDR2 SASEGT. This CDR3 contains 15 residues.

This clonotype was counted many times. V gene TRBV27 combines with J gene TRBJ1-1; D ambiguous. V was trimmed by 11 bases and J by 0 bases, leaving 19 bases between them. The CDR3 is 15 amino acids. Per the germline V gene, CDR1 is MNHEY and CDR2 is SMNVEV (reference sequence). The DNA for the CDR3 is TGTGCCTCCTCCAGAGGATCAGGCATGAACACTGAAGCTTTCTTT. Protein: CASSRGSGMNTEAFF.

This clonotype showed up many times. The rearrangement joins TRBV12-3 or TRBV12-4 to TRBJ1-5, with 7 bases matching TRBD1. The ends lost 3 bases at V and 6 bases at J; junction bases unmatched: 2. This CDR3 spans 13 amino acids. In DNA, the CDR3 is TGTGCCAGCAGTTTGACAGGGAGTCAGCCCCAGCATTTT. Translated, it gives CASSLTGSQPQHF.

This clonotype was counted many times. The chain joins TRBV20-1 to TRBJ2-7; 7 nucleotides agree with TRBD1. Germline lookup yields CDR1 DFQATT and CDR2 SNEGSKA (reference sequence). The CDR3 consists of 14 residues. V lost 4 bases to trimming and J lost 7 bases; unmatched junction nucleotides: 13. The DNA of the CDR3 is TGCAGTGCTAAATCCACAGGGGACCAGGGGGAGCAGTACTTC. Its protein is CSAKSTGDQGEQYF.

This clonotype showed up many times. The chain joins TRBV6-1 to TRBJ1-5; a weak D match, TRBD1 (6 bases). There are 14 residues in the CDR3. The V end lost 8 bases, the J end lost 0 bases, and 11 bases lay between the germline ends. Germline V lookup: CDR1 MNHNS, CDR2 SASEGT. This chain's CDR3 is CASAGTNSNQPQHF. CDR3 bases: TGTGCCAGCGCCGGGACAAATAGCAATCAGCCCCAGCATTTT.

This clonotype has ten or more counts. The chain employs TRBV15 and TRBJ2-7; 10 nucleotides line up with TRBD2. The CDR3 extends over 18 amino acids. Germline CDR1 and CDR2: LNHNV and YYDKDF (reference sequence). J gave up 4 bases and V 8 bases, and 20 bases lay outside the gene matches. In DNA form, the CDR3 reads TGTGCCACCTCCCTTAGGGCTAGCGGGAGAGGGGCCTTGTACGAGCAGTACTTC. Residues: CATSLRASGRGALYEQYF.

This clonotype was found many times. This sequence joins TRBV28 and TRBJ1-1; D not resolved. The CDR3 runs 11 residues. Germline values: CDR1 MDHEN, CDR2 SYDVKM. V was cut by 7 bases and J by 1 base, with 4 bases left in between. The DNA of the CDR3 is TGTGCCAGCATGGGGAACACTGAAGCTTTCTTT. It yields the protein CASMGNTEAFF.

The rearrangement uses TRBV12-3 or TRBV12-4 and TRBJ1-6; D may be TRBD1 (5 bases). V was clipped by 2 bases and J by 4 bases, with 15 bases between them. This CDR3 is built from 17 residues. CDR3 residues: CASSLWAGSGYNSPLHF. CDR3 nucleotide sequence: TGTGCCAGCAGTTTATGGGCAGGGTCAGGGTATAATTCACCCCTCCACTTT.

This clonotype has a count of ten or more. The chain has TRBV12-3 or TRBV12-4 and TRBJ2-7, with D possibly TRBD2 on 5 matching bases. The CDR3 contains 14 residues. V was shortened by 1 base and J by 7 bases, with 14 bases between the two germline ends. CDR3 sequence (DNA): TGTGCCAGCAGTTTAGGGGCAGATACGGGGGAGCAGTACTTC. Translation: CASSLGADTGEQYF.

Regarding this clonotype: A much larger clone differs from this one at a single base, so this may be a read error. The chain joins TRBV6-2 or TRBV6-3 to TRBJ2-4; 11 nucleotides line up with TRBD2. CDR1 and CDR2 from the germline V gene are MNHEY and SVGEGT. CDR3 length: 16 residues. CDR3 loop: CASRVLGTSGKNIKYF. The CDR3 DNA reads TGTGCCAGCAGAGTTCTAGGGACTAGCGGCAAAAACATTAAGTACTTC.

The chain recombines TRBV12-3 or TRBV12-4 with TRBJ1-1, with D perhaps TRBD1 (5 bases). This CDR3 contains 17 residues. V was trimmed by 5 bases and J by 4 bases, leaving 23 bases between them. In nucleotides, the CDR3 is TGTGCCAGCAGTGCCCCTGGGGCAGGGAGATTGAGCACTGAAGCTTTCTTT. Its translation is CASSAPGAGRLSTEAFF.

Ten or more counts support this clonotype. The chain couples TRBV6-5 to TRBJ1-6, with D perhaps TRBD1 (5 bases). Trimming left V 5 bases short and J 7 bases short, with 12 bases between. There are 14 residues in the CDR3. CDR1 is MNHEY, CDR2 SVGAGI, per germline. CDR3 loop: CASSRNRQNSPLHF. DNA for the CDR3: TGTGCCAGCAGTAGGAACAGACAGAATTCACCCCTCCACTTT.

This clonotype was counted at least ten times. V is TRBV27 and J is TRBJ1-2; D is possibly TRBD1 (5 bases). Germline V gene data show CDR1 as MNHEY and CDR2 as SMNVEV (reference sequence). The CDR3 is made up of 13 amino acids. Trimming took off 7 bases at V and 3 bases at J, with 12 bases between the two ends. CDR3 nucleotide sequence: TGTGCCAGCACCCCCGGGACGGACTATGGCTACACCTTC. It translates to CASTPGTDYGYTF.

This chain joins TRBV6-1 and TRBJ2-2, with TRBD2 matching 8 bases. From germline, CDR1 is MNHNS and CDR2 SASEGT. This CDR3 region has 12 residues. The ends lost 11 bases at V and 7 bases at J; junction bases unmatched: 6. Written as DNA, the CDR3 is TGTGCCTGCGGGACTAGTGGCGGGGAGCTGTTTTTT. This translates into CACGTSGGELFF.

This clonotype was found a few times. V and J are TRBV18 and TRBJ1-2; 7 bases agree with TRBD1. Germline V lookup: CDR1 KGHSH, CDR2 LQKENI. This CDR3 contains 17 residues. V was clipped by 3 bases and J by 0 bases; unmatched bases: 10. CDR3 protein: CASSPQGVLPTNYGYTF. The CDR3 coding sequence is TGTGCCAGCTCACCTCAGGGGGTCCTTCCGACTAACTATGGCTACACCTTC.

The sample holds many counts of this clonotype. This chain connects TRBV6-1 to TRBJ2-2; TRBD1 matches at 8 bases. The length of the CDR3 is 17 residues. With V trimmed by 2 bases and J by 5 bases, 10 bases remained unmatched. Germline CDR1 and CDR2: MNHNS and SASEGT. As DNA, the CDR3 is TGTGCCAGCAGTGAACTTCCGACAGGGGCCAAAACCGGGGAGCTGTTTTTT. Amino acid sequence: CASSELPTGAKTGELFF.

This clonotype has at least ten counts. This rearrangement joins TRBV4-3 to TRBJ2-5; 8 positions agree with TRBD2. The CDR3 consists of 16 residues. Germline V gives CDR1 LGHNA, CDR2 YSLEER. V trimming: 3 bases; J trimming: 4 bases; junction bases outside the gene matches: 10. Here the CDR3 reads CASSHKLSGIGETQYF. CDR3 sequence (DNA): TGCGCCAGCAGCCATAAACTTAGCGGGATTGGAGAGACCCAGTACTTC.

This clonotype was seen only a few times. CDR3 nucleotides: TGTGCCAGCAAGGGTACACCGGGTGAAGCTTTCTTT. Encoded protein: CASKGTPGEAFF. The chain links TRBV2 to TRBJ1-1; no reliable D call. Trimming took 7 bases from V and 7 from J, leaving 13 bases between them. The V gene's germline CDR1 is SNHLY and CDR2 FYNNEI. The CDR3 length is 12 residues.

This clonotype has just a few counts. J is TRBJ2-2 and V is TRBV28; D is possibly TRBD2 (6 bases). Germline V gene sequence: CDR1 MDHEN, CDR2 SYDVKM. The germline V and J ends were trimmed by 8 bases and 3 bases, with 13 bases remaining between them. CDR3 length: 14 residues. CDR3 region: CASVGGIDTGELFF. The CDR3 DNA sequence: TGTGCCAGCGTAGGAGGGATCGACACCGGGGAGCTGTTTTTT.

This clonotype was seen many times. The genes are TRBV28 and TRBJ1-1, with D hard to call. V was cut by 5 bases and J by 1 base, with 14 bases left in between. The CDR3 totals 15 residues. Germline lookup yields CDR1 MDHEN and CDR2 SYDVKM. Written as DNA, the CDR3 is TGTGCCAGCAGTGCCGTGGAGTATGGGAACACTGAAGCTTTCTTT. Amino acid sequence: CASSAVEYGNTEAFF.

V gene TRBV12-3 or TRBV12-4 combines with J gene TRBJ2-7, with no clear D. This CDR3 contains 11 residues. The V end lost 4 bases, the J end lost 6 bases, and 7 bases lay between the germline ends. This CDR3 is CASSWGTEQYF. In DNA, the CDR3 is TGTGCCAGCAGTTGGGGAACCGAGCAGTACTTC.

V is TRBV12-3 or TRBV12-4 and J is TRBJ2-7; 7 bases are shared with TRBD2. This CDR3 spans 15 amino acids. J lost 5 bases, V lost 5 bases, and 12 bases had no gene match. The DNA of the CDR3 is TGTGCCAGCAGTCCCCGGGGAGACGGGAGGAACGAGCAGTACTTC. It yields the protein CASSPRGDGRNEQYF.